This record looks at one TCR beta chain sequence and its context. Its antigen is unknown. Amplified TCR beta CDR3 regions derived from RNA transcripts. The HTBI primer set served for first-round RT-PCR of the TCR CDR3. TCRdb itself ran the multiplex PCR reads through MiXCR, one entry per CDR3 protein. Counted here are 490,000 or so distinct CDR3 sequences, about 20% occurring once; the ten biggest clones make up approximately 48%. The sample comes from a study of T cells in Graves' hyperthyroidism and ophthalmopathy. The CDR3 has 13 amino acids. Per the germline V gene, CDR1 is MNHEY and CDR2 is SVGAGI. Trimming removed 2 bases at V and 2 bases at J, with 6 bases between. Study-wide points: Most expanded thyroid clonotypes above 0.001 also appeared in blood.

The sequencing sample was made of blood. This receptor was taken from a man aged 40-50 years with Graves' ophthalmopathy. The J gene is TRBJ1-1, the V gene TRBV6-5; D gene ambiguous. The CDR3 region is CASSYKGNTEAFF. DNA for the CDR3: TGTGCCAGCAGTTACAAGGGTAACACTGAAGCTTTCTTT.